The 19 T cell receptor beta chains below all came from one sample that was sequenced in a study of cytomegalovirus exposure and HLA in healthy donors. The primer mix had 60 Vbeta and 13 Jbeta primers. The protocol was immunoSEQ multiplex PCR, while the TCRdb copy is restricted to in-frame clones and leaves out a portion. The sample lists more than 150,000 clones; roughly 80% were seen once. Sequences were obtained from PBMCs. Source of these receptors: a woman in her forties or fifties in good health and CMV-seropositive.

The V gene is TRBV6-1, the J gene TRBJ1-1; D remains unclear. Per germline, CDR1 MNHNS and CDR2 SASEGT. The length of the CDR3 is 13 residues. The V end lost 5 bases, the J end lost 3 bases, and 10 bases lay between the germline ends. CDR3 region: CASSIGQYTEAFF. The DNA of the CDR3 is TGTGCCAGCAGTATTGGGCAGTACACTGAAGCTTTCTTT.

This clone showed up just once. V gene TRBV7-3 combines with J gene TRBJ2-5, with 9 bases identical to TRBD2. This CDR3 spans 16 amino acids. The germline V gene encodes CDR1 SGHTA and CDR2 FQGTGA. The trim removed 1 base at V and 4 bases at J, leaving 7 bases unmatched. The CDR3 DNA follows: TGTGCCAGCAGCTTAAGTGGCGGGGGGGCCGGAGAGACCCAGTACTTC. It yields the protein CASSLSGGGAGETQYF. The entire variable domain, with the rest obtained from reference TRBV7-3 and TRBJ2-5, is as follows: GAGVSQTPSNKVTEKGKYVELRCDPISGHTALYWYRQSLGQGPEFLIYFQGTGAADDSGLPNDRFFAVRPEGSVSTLKIQRTERGDSAVYLCASSLSGGGAGETQYFGPGTRLLVL.

The chain carries TRBV7-2 and TRBJ2-1; D is possibly TRBD2 (6 bases). Germline V CDR1 and CDR2: SGHTA, FQGNSA. V was cut by 5 bases and J by 6 bases, with 14 bases left in between. CDR3 length: 14 residues. CDR3 region: CASSPGSLANEQFF. The CDR3 DNA reads TGTGCCAGCAGCCCGGGGTCACTAGCCAATGAGCAGTTCTTC.

This CDR3 reads CASSLESWAGGPGELFF. The DNA for the CDR3 is TGTGCCAGCAGTTTAGAATCGTGGGCGGGGGGGCCCGGGGAGCTGTTTTTT. The chain has TRBV27 and TRBJ2-2; 9 bases map to TRBD2. V was pared by 2 bases and J by 6 bases, with 10 bases of the junction left unmatched. The CDR3 consists of 17 residues. Per germline, CDR1 MNHEY and CDR2 SMNVEV (reference sequence).

Regarding this clone: The junction shows a germline mismatch at one end, possibly a read error. V usage is TRBV4-1 and J usage is TRBJ2-7, with a weak D call TRBD2 (5 bases). The CDR3 spans 15 residues. The germline V gene has CDR1 MGHRA and CDR2 YSYEKL. CDR3: CASSPDDGNSYEQYF. The CDR3 nucleotides read TGTGCCAGCAGCCCAGACGACGGGAATTCCTACGAGCAGTACTTC.

V usage is TRBV11-2 and J usage is TRBJ2-2; TRBD1 matches at 7 bases. V lost 4 bases and J lost 2; bases outside the gene matches: 7. CDR3 size: 16 residues. CDR1 and CDR2 from the germline V gene are SGHAT and FQNNGV. Written as DNA, the CDR3 is TGTGCCAGCAGCTCATCACAGGGGTTCAACACCGGGGAGCTGTTTTTT. Translation gives CASSSSQGFNTGELFF.

V and J are TRBV4-2 and TRBJ2-5, with TRBD2 matching over 9 bases. CDR1 LGHNA and CDR2 YNFKEQ come from the germline V gene. The CDR3 length is 17 residues. V gave up 3 bases and J gave up 4 bases; unmatched junction bases: 12. CDR3 sequence (DNA): TGTGCCAGCAGCCAGATGGCTAGCGGGGTAAGGCTAGAGACCCAGTACTTC. Encoded protein: CASSQMASGVRLETQYF.

The chain employs TRBV6-5 and TRBJ1-1; D uncertain. This CDR3 contains 13 residues. Germline lookup yields CDR1 MNHEY and CDR2 SVGAGI. Trimming took 8 bases from V and 1 from J, leaving 11 bases between them. The CDR3 protein is CASGRAANTEAFF. The CDR3 coding sequence is TGTGCCAGCGGGCGGGCAGCGAACACTGAAGCTTTCTTT.

This chain uses TRBV27 with TRBJ2-1; the match to TRBD2 covers 14 bases. The ends lost 8 bases at V and 2 bases at J; junction bases unmatched: 2. The length of the CDR3 is 15 residues. Germline CDR1 reads MNHEY; CDR2 reads SMNVEV (reference sequence). As DNA, the CDR3 is TGTGCCAGCCAGGGACTAGCGGGGGCCTACAATGAGCAGTTCTTC. It encodes CASQGLAGAYNEQFF.

V gene TRBV19 combines with J gene TRBJ1-2; the D is unclear. Germline V gene lookup returns CDR1 LNHDA and CDR2 SQIVND (reference sequence). CDR3 size: 14 residues. Trimming took 1 base from V and 5 from J, leaving 11 bases between them. Here the CDR3 reads CASSIAPEGYGYTF. As DNA, the CDR3 is TGTGCCAGTAGTATAGCCCCCGAGGGTTATGGCTACACCTTC.

V is TRBV28 and J is TRBJ2-7; 8 nucleotides match TRBD1. This CDR3 has 14 amino acids. CDR1 is MDHEN, CDR2 SYDVKM, per germline. V dropped 5 bases and J dropped 4; count of bases not matched to a gene: 7. For the CDR3, the DNA is TGTGCCAGCAGTACAGGACAGGGTCTGTACGAGCAGTACTTC. Translation: CASSTGQGLYEQYF.

This sequence joins TRBV6-6 and TRBJ1-2; D is uncertain. This CDR3 has 14 amino acids. Germline assignment: CDR1 MNHNY and CDR2 SVGAGI (reference sequence). The V end was cut by 6 bases, the J end by 3 bases, with 14 bases between. The chain's CDR3 is CASRGDGIDYGYTF. In nucleotides, the CDR3 is TGTGCCAGCAGGGGTGACGGGATCGACTATGGCTACACCTTC.

This chain links TRBV2 with TRBJ2-3; 15 nucleotides align to TRBD2. V gave up 4 bases and J gave up 6 bases; unmatched junction bases: 8. CDR1 SNHLY and CDR2 FYNNEI come from the germline V gene. CDR3 length: 17 amino acids. The CDR3 is CASSGGLAGGPADTQYF. CDR3 bases: TGTGCCAGCAGTGGAGGACTAGCGGGGGGGCCGGCGGATACGCAGTATTTT. The whole variable domain, remainder taken from reference TRBV2 and TRBJ2-3, is EPEVTQTPSHQVTQMGQEVILRCVPISNHLYFYWYRQILGQKVEFLVSFYNNEISEKSEIFDDQFSVERPDGSNFTLKIRSTKLEDSAMYFCASSGGLAGGPADTQYFGPGTRLTVL.

In regard to this clone: Compared with germline, one end of the junction differs, possibly owing to a read error. The identical CDR3 is also encoded by other nucleotide sequences in the sample. This chain links TRBV7-9 with TRBJ1-6, with D perhaps matching TRBD1 (5 bases). Germline lookup yields CDR1 SEHNR and CDR2 FQNEAQ (reference sequence). This CDR3 has 15 amino acids. CDR3 nucleotide sequence: TGTGCCAGCAGCTTCGGCGGGACCAGTAATTCCCCCCTCCACTTT. This codes for CASSFGGTSNSPLHF.

The gene calls are TRBV6-5 and TRBJ1-6; no clear D gene. The V end lost 4 bases, the J end lost 7 bases, and 11 bases lay between the germline ends. The length of the CDR3 is 14 residues. The germline V gene encodes CDR1 MNHEY and CDR2 SVGAGI. The DNA for the CDR3 is TGTGCCAGCAGTTTGGGCAGTTTAAATTCACCCCTCCACTTT. This codes for CASSLGSLNSPLHF.

The rearrangement uses TRBV10-3 and TRBJ2-5, with 9 bases matching TRBD2. Germline V gene sequence: CDR1 ENHRY, CDR2 SYGVKD. With 6 bases clipped from V and 4 bases from J, the junction kept 15 bases outside the gene matches. There are 17 residues in the CDR3. The CDR3 is CAISGSGRGGLRETQYF. The CDR3 DNA follows: TGTGCCATCAGCGGTTCAGGGCGGGGGGGCTTGCGAGAGACCCAGTACTTC.

The DNA for the CDR3 is TGTGCCAGTAGTACTAGCGGGGAGCTCAATGAGCAGTTCTTC. Translation gives CASSTSGELNEQFF. The chain combines TRBV19 with TRBJ2-1, with TRBD2 matching over 9 bases. Unmatched junction bases numbered 4, after V lost 4 bases and J lost 6 bases. The CDR3 extends over 14 amino acids. The V gene's germline CDR1 is LNHDA and CDR2 SQIVND (reference sequence).

This clone has a handful of counts. The J gene is TRBJ2-7, the V gene TRBV6-5; 9 bases fit TRBD1. In germline, CDR1 is MNHEY, CDR2 SVGAGI. V was clipped by 4 bases and J by 1 base; unmatched bases: 2. This CDR3 spans 14 amino acids. Here the CDR3 reads CASSSGTGSYEQYF. CDR3 DNA sequence: TGTGCCAGCAGTTCAGGGACAGGGTCCTACGAGCAGTACTTC.

J is TRBJ1-6 and V is TRBV27; D is ambiguous. Trimming removed 4 bases from V and 10 bases from J, with 14 bases in between. Germline-derived CDR1 and CDR2 are MNHEY and SMNVEV (reference sequence). The CDR3 covers 14 residues. The CDR3 DNA follows: TGTGCCAGCAGTTGGGGAGGTGTCGGGTCACCCCTCCACTTT. Residues: CASSWGGVGSPLHF.